This entry describes one T cell receptor beta chain. No cognate antigen has been identified for it. No qualities accompany the bases; no much larger clone lies one base away. Reading the label with the study, this specimen's time point is: blood sample drawn before combined kidney and bone marrow transplant. Thawed PBMCs were FACS-sorted into unstimulated Tregs (CD4+CD25+CD127-), CD4+ non-Tregs (CD4+CD25-), CD4 cells and CD8 cells. Prior to Treg sorting, thawed PBMCs were rested overnight with 150 to 250 IU/ml IL-2 at 37 degrees C. The patients were several recipients of combined kidney and bone marrow transplants from the ITN036ST trial, and samples were available only for these trial subjects. Healthy control blood was processed to PBMCs with a Ficoll density gradient and then cryopreserved, whereas patient PBMCs were collected both before and after transplant. For TCRbeta CDR3 sequencing, genomic DNA was extracted from sorted cells using the QIAGEN DNeasy Blood and Tissue Kit. High-throughput TCRbeta CDR3 sequencing was carried out commercially through immunoSEQ, with PCR amplification with bias correction and internal controls included. As for the original processing: A unique productive TCRbeta sequence was defined by the CDR3 nucleotide sequence when primers matched, and otherwise by the CDR3 amino acid sequence together with the Vbeta and Jbeta genes. As a correction for sorting error, sequences shared between sorted populations at a frequency ratio of 2:1 or less were discarded, and the remaining shared sequences were assigned to the higher population. Donor-reactive sequences were defined as at least 5-fold expanded in CFSE-low cells versus unstimulated cells, with frequency of at least 0.01% in CFSE-low cells. Jensen-Shannon divergence, calculated on the top 100 TCRbeta sequences ranked by frequency, was used to quantify repertoire divergence. For samples with multiple sequencing runs, sorting error was corrected separately for each run before the runs were pooled. The table comes from immuneACCESS by way of TCRdb, which keeps in-frame sequences with V and J called. Part of the clones is missing from these tables; in studies checked, under half for an unresolved V gene and the rest for unknown reasons. For V, J and clone size, that table is used; D and trimming come from the DNA. In all, the sample holds around 66,000 clones, and 70% to 90% of those were seen once. The top ten constitute under 2.5% of the sample.

The data belong to a study of Tregs in tolerant kidney transplant recipients (dated by TCRdb to between 2017 and 2020). In terms of the full investigation: The transplants used related donors with nonmyeloablative bone marrow transplantation, and mixed chimerism in the human trials was transient. TCRbeta sequencing was used in the study to identify donor-specific regulatory T cells before combined kidney and bone marrow transplantation, and the identified cells were then tracked after transplant. Results and caveats for the whole study, not just this receptor: Biological reproducibility was not examined directly, but technical replication error appeared to be minimal. In tolerant patients, the expansion of donor-specific Tregs was greater than global Treg expansion, suggesting that the expansion was antigen-driven rather than nonspecific. Expanding Tregs with activated donor B cells appeared to identify the most biologically relevant and donor-specific TCRbeta repertoire. PCR primers changed over time for some patients, so nucleotide-level comparison across those patients' samples was not possible. Because only a small number of patients were included, the study had limitations, and the results will need to be validated in larger populations as well as under other immunosuppression protocols.

The material sequenced was Tregs from blood, taken before the transplant. The sequence derives from a human donor who received a combined kidney and bone marrow transplant.

The CDR3 in this case is CASSTWTGEVSPLHF. In nucleotides, the sequence is TGTGCCAGCAGCACCTGGACAGGGGAAGTTTCACCCCTCCACTTT. Here the chain combines TRBV7-9 and TRBJ1-6, with 9 bases matching TRBD1. Spanning cysteine to phenylalanine, the CDR3 consists of 15 amino acids. CDR3 DNA is the only sequence kept; it has 45 bases, read in frame from the first base. Ends trimmed: V by 5 bases, J by 9 bases; bases unmatched to a gene: 8. In the germline V gene (reference sequence), CDR1 corresponds to SEHNR and CDR2 to FQNEAQ.